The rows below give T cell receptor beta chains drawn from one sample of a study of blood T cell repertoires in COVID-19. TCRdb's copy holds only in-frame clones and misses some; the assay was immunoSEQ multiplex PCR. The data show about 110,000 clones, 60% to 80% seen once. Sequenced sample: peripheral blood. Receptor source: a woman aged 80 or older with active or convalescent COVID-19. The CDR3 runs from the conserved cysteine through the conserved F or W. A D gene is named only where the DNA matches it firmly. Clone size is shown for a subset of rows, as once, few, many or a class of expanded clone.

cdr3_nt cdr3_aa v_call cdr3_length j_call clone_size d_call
TGCAGCGTTGAGAGGGCTAGTTTTCGTGGAGCTTTCTTT CSVERASFRGAFF TRBV29-1 13 TRBJ1-1 . .
TGTGCCAGCAGCTTAGCGCTGAAGCGGGGTCCATACAATGAGCAGTTCTTC CASSLALKRGPYNEQFF TRBV7-9 17 TRBJ2-1 . TRBD2
TGCGCCAGCAGTGTTAGCGCATCTTCGACCCCGAACACCGGGGAGCTGTTTTTT CASSVSASSTPNTGELFF TRBV10-2 18 TRBJ2-2 . .
TGTGCCAGCAGCCCAAGGTACGGACTCAATCAGCCCCAGCATTTT CASSPRYGLNQPQHF TRBV7-8 15 TRBJ1-5 . .
TGTGCCAGCAGCTGGGGACAGGGGAACACCGGGGAGCTGTTTTTT CASSWGQGNTGELFF TRBV5-4 15 TRBJ2-2 . TRBD1
TGCAGCGTTCAAAAGGGGGCCGATACGCAGTATTTT CSVQKGADTQYF TRBV29-1 12 TRBJ2-3 . TRBD1
TGTGCCAGCAGTTGGGGGGGAGGCAGAACTCAGCCCCAGCATTTT CASSWGGGRTQPQHF TRBV6-6 15 TRBJ1-5 . .
TGTGCCAGCAGCCCGCGGACAGGGAGGGGGAATGAGCAGTTCTTC CASSPRTGRGNEQFF TRBV11-3 15 TRBJ2-1 . .
TGTGCCAGCAGCGTTCGGACTTTCTACTGGAAAAGCTCTTCCTACAATGAGCAGTTCTTC CASSVRTFYWKSSSYNEQFF TRBV2 20 TRBJ2-1 once .
TGTGCCTGGAGTGCTAAGGGGAGCACAGATACGCAGTATTTT CAWSAKGSTDTQYF TRBV30 14 TRBJ2-3 . .
TGTGCCAGTAGTCAGGGCCCAAACAATGAGCAGTTCTTC CASSQGPNNEQFF TRBV19 13 TRBJ2-1 once .
TGTGCCAGCACCGCCAGAGGATGGGGGCATGAAAAACTGTTTTTT CASTARGWGHEKLFF TRBV25-1 15 TRBJ1-4 . .
TGTGCTAGCAGCTTATCTTGGACTAGCGGTTACAATGAGCAGTTCTTC CASSLSWTSGYNEQFF TRBV7-7 16 TRBJ2-1 . TRBD2
TGTGCCAGCAGCGTAGGGCAGGGAACAGATACGCAGTATTTT CASSVGQGTDTQYF TRBV9 14 TRBJ2-3 . .
TGTGCCAGCAGTTTATTCGCGGGGGGGCTAGCGGGAGCCGGGGAGCTGTTTTTT CASSLFAGGLAGAGELFF TRBV28 18 TRBJ2-2 . TRBD2
TGTGCCAGCAGCGGGAGGACTAGCGGTCGCACAGATACGCAGTATTTT CASSGRTSGRTDTQYF TRBV7-6 16 TRBJ2-3 . TRBD2
TGTGCCGGCGGGACTACAGCCACCGGGGAGCTGTTTTTT CAGGTTATGELFF TRBV19 13 TRBJ2-2 few TRBD2
TGTGCCATCAGTGGGACTAGCGCCCCCCAAGAGACCCAGTACTTC CAISGTSAPQETQYF TRBV10-3 15 TRBJ2-5 once TRBD2
TGCGCCAGCAGCTTGGGCGGATTTAGCTACAATGAGCAGTTCTTC CASSLGGFSYNEQFF TRBV5-1 15 TRBJ2-1 . .
TGTGCCACCAGTGATAGACAGGGGTTGGGAGGCTACACCTTC CATSDRQGLGGYTF TRBV24-1 14 TRBJ1-2 . TRBD1
TGTGCCAGCAGTCCCGGGACTAGCGCCAGGGGTGGGGAGCTGTTTTTT CASSPGTSARGGELFF TRBV28 16 TRBJ2-2 . TRBD2
TGCGCCAGCAGCACGGAGGGAAGCGACGAGCAGTACTTC CASSTEGSDEQYF TRBV5-1 13 TRBJ2-7 . .
TGTGCCAGCAGCAAGACCGGGACTAGGCCCCAAGAGACCCAGTACTTC CASSKTGTRPQETQYF TRBV9 16 TRBJ2-5 . TRBD2
TGTGCCAGCATGGTACAGGGGATCAGCTCCTACGAGCAGTACTTC CASMVQGISSYEQYF TRBV7-2 15 TRBJ2-7 . TRBD1
TGCGCCAGCAGCCGGCCGGGTGGAGACAATGAGCAGTTCTTC CASSRPGGDNEQFF TRBV5-1 14 TRBJ2-1 . .
TGTGCCAGCAGCTTAATTCCTAGCGGCACCTACGAGCAGTACTTC CASSLIPSGTYEQYF TRBV7-3 15 TRBJ2-7 . TRBD2
TGTGCCATCAGGATTACAGGGGGCGATGAAGCTTTCTTT CAIRITGGDEAFF TRBV10-3 13 TRBJ1-1 . TRBD1
TGCGCCAGCAGCTTGGATGGCAGGTCCACAGATACGCAGTATTTT CASSLDGRSTDTQYF TRBV5-1 15 TRBJ2-3 . .
TGTGCCAGCAGGGGACGTTCGTGGGGGCGGAATGAGCAGTTCTTC CASRGRSWGRNEQFF TRBV6-5 15 TRBJ2-1 . .
TGCGCCAGCAGCGTTGCGGGAGCTGAGACCCAGTACTTC CASSVAGAETQYF TRBV5-1 13 TRBJ2-5 . TRBD2
TGCGCCAGCAGCGAGCTGTACCAAGAGACCCAGTACTTC CASSELYQETQYF TRBV5-1 13 TRBJ2-5 . .
TGTGCCAGCAGCTTCGAAATAGCTAGTCCCACAGATACGCAGTATTTT CASSFEIASPTDTQYF TRBV5-5 16 TRBJ2-3 . .
TGTGCCAGCTCAACATACCCATCAGGGGAGAGTGGCTACACCTTC CASSTYPSGESGYTF TRBV18 15 TRBJ1-2 . .
TGTGCCAGCAGCTTACACGGCGAGCAGTACTTC CASSLHGEQYF TRBV7-9 11 TRBJ2-7 . .
TGTGCCAGCAGCCAATCTCTTGGACTAGCGGGAACCCTTGGGAATGAGCAGTTCTTC CASSQSLGLAGTLGNEQFF TRBV3-1/TRBV3-2 19 TRBJ2-1 many TRBD2
TGTGCCAGCAGCATGGACAGGGACGAAAACACTGAAGCTTTCTTT CASSMDRDENTEAFF TRBV5-6 15 TRBJ1-1 once TRBD1
TGTGCCAGCTCCGGGACAGGGATTGATCAGCCCCAGCATTTT CASSGTGIDQPQHF TRBV18 14 TRBJ1-5 . TRBD1
TGTGCCAGCAGCTTAGCCGGGACTAGCGGCAATGAGCAGTTCTTC CASSLAGTSGNEQFF TRBV5-4 15 TRBJ2-1 . TRBD2
TGTGCCAGCAGCCAAGCTCCCTCTCGCGGGCAAGAGACCCAGTACTTC CASSQAPSRGQETQYF TRBV3-1/TRBV3-2 16 TRBJ2-5 . .
TGTGCCAGCTCACCCACTAGCGGAGGCGGAGCGAACACCGGGGAGCTGTTTTTT CASSPTSGGGANTGELFF TRBV18 18 TRBJ2-2 . TRBD2
TGTGCCAGTAGTAGGACTTTATCGCATGAGCAGTTCTTC CASSRTLSHEQFF TRBV19 13 TRBJ2-1 . .
TGCGCCAGCAGCTTGGAGATCAGGGGGCGAGGCTCCTTGTCGGATTATGGCTACACCTTC CASSLEIRGRGSLSDYGYTF TRBV5-1 20 TRBJ1-2 . TRBD1
TGTGCCAGCAGCCAAGACTTGGCTAGCGGGATGGATGAGCAGTTCTTC CASSQDLASGMDEQFF TRBV3-1/TRBV3-2 16 TRBJ2-1 few TRBD2
TGCGCCAGCAGCTTAGGACAGGGGGCGGCAGATACGCAGTATTTT CASSLGQGAADTQYF TRBV5-1 15 TRBJ2-3 . TRBD1
TGTGCCAGCAGTTCCGGGAACTCCTACAATGAGCAGTTCTTC CASSSGNSYNEQFF TRBV6-5 14 TRBJ2-1 once .
TGTGCCAGCTCACCACTCGGGCTTAGGGGCGATACCAAAAACATTCAGTACTTC CASSPLGLRGDTKNIQYF TRBV18 18 TRBJ2-4 . .
TGCGCCAGCAGCTTCGTTGTGGGAGGCTCGGATTCCAATGAGCAGTTCTTC CASSFVVGGSDSNEQFF TRBV5-1 17 TRBJ2-1 . .
TGTGCCACCAGCCCTGGACTGGATACGCAGTATTTT CATSPGLDTQYF TRBV15 12 TRBJ2-3 . .
TGTGCCAGCAGCCTTACAGGGAACGAGCAGTACTTC CASSLTGNEQYF TRBV7-2 12 TRBJ2-7 . .
TGTGCCAGCAGTTACGACCCTAGCGGGGGGTACAATGAGCAGTTCTTC CASSYDPSGGYNEQFF TRBV6-2/TRBV6-3 16 TRBJ2-1 . TRBD2
TGTGCCAGCAGCCTACCCGGGGGGGGTCAGCCCCAGCATTTT CASSLPGGGQPQHF TRBV28 14 TRBJ1-5 . .
TGTGCCAGCAGCACCCTGCGAGCGGAAAACTACAATGAGCAGTTCTTC CASSTLRAENYNEQFF TRBV11-2 16 TRBJ2-1 few .
TGCGCCAGCAGCTTGGTAACCGGGACAGTCTACGAGCAGTACTTC CASSLVTGTVYEQYF TRBV5-1 15 TRBJ2-7 few TRBD1
TGTGCCTGGAGTTTATCCCCGAGGGGACAGGCACCCCTCCACTTT CAWSLSPRGQAPLHF TRBV30 15 TRBJ1-6 few TRBD1
TGTGCCAGCAGTTCCCAAATCAGCACAGATACGCAGTATTTT CASSSQISTDTQYF TRBV28 14 TRBJ2-3 . .
TGTGCCAGCTCACCCCCCGGGACTAGCGGGAAGGAACAGTACTTC CASSPPGTSGKEQYF TRBV18 15 TRBJ2-7 . TRBD2
TGTGCCAGCTCACCCTACAGGGACTCCTACGAGCAGTACTTC CASSPYRDSYEQYF TRBV18 14 TRBJ2-7 . .